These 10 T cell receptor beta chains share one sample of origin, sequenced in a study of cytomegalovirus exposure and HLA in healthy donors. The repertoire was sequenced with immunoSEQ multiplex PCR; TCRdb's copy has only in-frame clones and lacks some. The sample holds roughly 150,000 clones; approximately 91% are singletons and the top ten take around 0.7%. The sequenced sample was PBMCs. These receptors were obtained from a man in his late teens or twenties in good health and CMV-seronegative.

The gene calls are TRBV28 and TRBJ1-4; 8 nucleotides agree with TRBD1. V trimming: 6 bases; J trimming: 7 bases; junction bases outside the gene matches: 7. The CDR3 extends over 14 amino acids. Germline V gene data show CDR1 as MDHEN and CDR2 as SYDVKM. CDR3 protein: CASSPGGFFEKLFF. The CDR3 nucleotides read TGTGCCAGCAGCCCAGGGGGCTTCTTTGAAAAACTGTTTTTT.

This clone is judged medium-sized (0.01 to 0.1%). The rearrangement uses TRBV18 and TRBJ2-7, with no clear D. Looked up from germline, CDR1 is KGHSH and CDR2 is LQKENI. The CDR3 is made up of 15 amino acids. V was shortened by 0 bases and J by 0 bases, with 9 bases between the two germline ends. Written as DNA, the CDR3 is TGTGCCAGCTCACCACCAGCCCGTAGCTCCTACGAGCAGTACTTC. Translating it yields CASSPPARSSYEQYF.

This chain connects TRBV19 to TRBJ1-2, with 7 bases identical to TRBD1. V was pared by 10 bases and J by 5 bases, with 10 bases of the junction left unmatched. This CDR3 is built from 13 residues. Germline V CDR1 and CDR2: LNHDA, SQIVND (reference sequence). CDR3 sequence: CATRQGGSYGYTF. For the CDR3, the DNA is TGTGCCACCCGACAGGGCGGGTCTTATGGCTACACCTTC.

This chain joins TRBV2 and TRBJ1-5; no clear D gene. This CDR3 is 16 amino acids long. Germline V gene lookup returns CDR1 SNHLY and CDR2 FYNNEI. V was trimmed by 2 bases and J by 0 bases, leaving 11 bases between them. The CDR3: CASSELQHHSNQPQHF. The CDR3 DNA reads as TGTGCCAGCAGTGAACTACAGCATCATAGCAATCAGCCCCAGCATTTT. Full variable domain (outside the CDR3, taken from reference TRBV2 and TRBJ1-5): EPEVTQTPSHQVTQMGQEVILRCVPISNHLYFYWYRQILGQKVEFLVSFYNNEISEKSEIFDDQFSVERPDGSNFTLKIRSTKLEDSAMYFCASSELQHHSNQPQHFGDGTRLSIL.

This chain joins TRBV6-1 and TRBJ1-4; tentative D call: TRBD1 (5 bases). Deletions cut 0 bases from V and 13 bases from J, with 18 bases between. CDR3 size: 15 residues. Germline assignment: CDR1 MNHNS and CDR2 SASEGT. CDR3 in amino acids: CASSEAGRTQDRLFF. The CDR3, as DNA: TGTGCCAGCAGTGAAGCGGGGCGTACCCAGGATAGACTGTTTTTT.

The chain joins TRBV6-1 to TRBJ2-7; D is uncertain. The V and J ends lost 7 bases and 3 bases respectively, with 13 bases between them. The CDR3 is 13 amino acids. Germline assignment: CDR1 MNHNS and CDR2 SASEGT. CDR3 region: CASTPTAVYEQYF. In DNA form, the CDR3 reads TGTGCCAGCACTCCGACTGCGGTCTACGAGCAGTACTTC.

This CDR3 reads CASSAVGELFF. In nucleotides, the CDR3 is TGTGCCAGCAGTGCCGTCGGGGAGCTGTTTTTT. The chain joins TRBV25-1 to TRBJ2-2; the D is unclear. V was clipped by 4 bases and J by 7 bases, with 4 bases between them. Germline V gene lookup returns CDR1 MGHDK and CDR2 SYGVNS. The CDR3 extends over 11 amino acids. The full variable domain, in which reference TRBV25-1 and TRBJ2-2 provide the parts outside the CDR3, is EADIYQTPRYLVIGTGKKITLECSQTMGHDKMYWYQQDPGMELHLIHYSYGVNSTEKGDLSSESTVSRIRTEHFPLTLESARPSHTSQYLCASSAVGELFFGEGSRLTVL.

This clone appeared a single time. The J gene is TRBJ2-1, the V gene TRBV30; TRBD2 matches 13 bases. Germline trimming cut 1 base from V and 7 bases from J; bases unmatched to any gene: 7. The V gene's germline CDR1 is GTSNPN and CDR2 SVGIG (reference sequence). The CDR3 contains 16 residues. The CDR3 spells CAWSAPGLAGINEQFF. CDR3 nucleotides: TGTGCCTGGAGTGCCCCGGGACTAGCGGGAATAAATGAGCAGTTCTTC. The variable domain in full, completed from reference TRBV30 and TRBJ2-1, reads SQTIHQWPATLVQPVGSPLSLECTVEGTSNPNLYWYRQAAGRGLQLLFYSVGIGQISSEVPQNLSASRPQDRQFILSSKKLLLSDSGFYLCAWSAPGLAGINEQFFGPGTRLTVL.

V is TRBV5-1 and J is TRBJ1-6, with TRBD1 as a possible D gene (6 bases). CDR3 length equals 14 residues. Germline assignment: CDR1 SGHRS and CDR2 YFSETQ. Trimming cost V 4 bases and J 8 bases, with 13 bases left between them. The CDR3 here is CASSPGQRDSPLHF. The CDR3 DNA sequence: TGCGCCAGCAGCCCGGGACAACGGGATTCACCCCTCCACTTT.

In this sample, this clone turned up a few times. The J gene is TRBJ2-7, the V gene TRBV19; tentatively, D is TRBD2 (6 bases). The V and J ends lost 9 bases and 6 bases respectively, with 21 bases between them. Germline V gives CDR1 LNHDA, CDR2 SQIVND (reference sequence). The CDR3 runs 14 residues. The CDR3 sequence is CASQLSSGTGEQYV. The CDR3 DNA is TGTGCCAGCCAGCTCTCCTCCGGGACTGGCGAGCAGTACGTC.